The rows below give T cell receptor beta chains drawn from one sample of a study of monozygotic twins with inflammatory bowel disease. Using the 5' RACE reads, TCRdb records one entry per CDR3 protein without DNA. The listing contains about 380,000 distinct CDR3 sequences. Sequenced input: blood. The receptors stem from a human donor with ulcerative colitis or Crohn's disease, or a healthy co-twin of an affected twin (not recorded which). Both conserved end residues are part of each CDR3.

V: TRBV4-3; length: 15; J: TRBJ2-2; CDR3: CASSQDHTNTGELFF
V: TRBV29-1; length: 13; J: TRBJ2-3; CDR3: CSVGASETDTQYF
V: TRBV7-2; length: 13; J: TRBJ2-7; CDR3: CASTRRGGDEQYF
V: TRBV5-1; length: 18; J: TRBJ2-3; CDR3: CASSLEFASGDYTDTQYF
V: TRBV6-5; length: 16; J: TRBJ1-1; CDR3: CASSYSRLGVDGKAFF
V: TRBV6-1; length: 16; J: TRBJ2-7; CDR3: CASTQIAGGPTYEQYF
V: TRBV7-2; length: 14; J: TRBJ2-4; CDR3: CASSRSSTGNIQYF
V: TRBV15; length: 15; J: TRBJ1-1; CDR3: CATSRDPGMNTEAFF
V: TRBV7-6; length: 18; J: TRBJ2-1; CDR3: CASSFLLLSGGGYNEQFF
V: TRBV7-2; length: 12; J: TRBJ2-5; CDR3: CASSFNFETQYF
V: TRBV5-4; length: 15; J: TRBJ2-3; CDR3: CASSLRLAGGDTQYF
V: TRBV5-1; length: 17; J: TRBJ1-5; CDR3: CASSLGVAGGNNQPQHF
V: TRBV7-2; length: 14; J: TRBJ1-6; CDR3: CASSFAGTRSPLHF
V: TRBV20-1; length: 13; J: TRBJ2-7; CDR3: CSARGTEAYEQYF
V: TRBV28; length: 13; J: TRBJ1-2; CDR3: CASSYSLNYGYTF
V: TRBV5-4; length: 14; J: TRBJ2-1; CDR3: CASSRGQGGGEQFF
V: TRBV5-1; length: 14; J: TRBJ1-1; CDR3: CASSDQGRDTEAFF
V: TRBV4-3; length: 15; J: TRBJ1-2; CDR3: CASSQDSVGSYGYTF
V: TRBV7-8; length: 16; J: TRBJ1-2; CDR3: CASSLRGGGQNYGYTF
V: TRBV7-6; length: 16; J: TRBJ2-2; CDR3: CASSPTGYINTGELFF
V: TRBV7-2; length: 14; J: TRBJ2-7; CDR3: CASSSGPNMYEQYF
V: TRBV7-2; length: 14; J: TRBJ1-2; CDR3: CASSLVSAGRGYTF
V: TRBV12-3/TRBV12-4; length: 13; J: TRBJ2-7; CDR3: CAIHGQAAYEQYF
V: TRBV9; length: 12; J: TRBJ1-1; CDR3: CASSFRDTEAFF
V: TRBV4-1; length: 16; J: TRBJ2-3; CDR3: CASSLPGGLDTDTQYF
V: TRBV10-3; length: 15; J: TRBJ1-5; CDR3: CAISPGTRGSQPQHF
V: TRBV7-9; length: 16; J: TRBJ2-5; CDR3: CASSATRGTIQETQYF
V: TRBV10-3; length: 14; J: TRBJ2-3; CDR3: CAIKASGGTDTQYF
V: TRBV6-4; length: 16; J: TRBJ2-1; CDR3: CASSDSGSGDYNEQFF
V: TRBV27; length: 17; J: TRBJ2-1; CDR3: CASILRLAGGDGNEQFF
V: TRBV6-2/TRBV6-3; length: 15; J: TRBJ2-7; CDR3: CASSYVGQGSVEQYF
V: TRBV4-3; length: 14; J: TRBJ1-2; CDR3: CASSQESLGYGYTF
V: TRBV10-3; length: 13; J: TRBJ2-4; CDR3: CAISESWGVIQYF
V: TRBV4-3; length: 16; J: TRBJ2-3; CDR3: CASSLTGGARGDTQYF
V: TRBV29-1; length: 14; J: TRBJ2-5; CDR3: CSAERTGVRETQYF
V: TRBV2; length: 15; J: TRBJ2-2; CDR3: CASNGQTLNTGELFF
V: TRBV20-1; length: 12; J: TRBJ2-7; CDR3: CSARPGQREQYF
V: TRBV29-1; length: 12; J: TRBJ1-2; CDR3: CTLRDLNYGYTF
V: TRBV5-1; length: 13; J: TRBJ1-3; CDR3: CASSLEGVDTIYF
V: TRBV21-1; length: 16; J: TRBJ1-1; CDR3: CATHLSCSEGNTEAFF
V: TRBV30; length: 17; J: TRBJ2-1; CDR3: CAWSGLFFGQDYNEQFF
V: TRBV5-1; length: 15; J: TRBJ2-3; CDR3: CASSRGPDSTDTQYF
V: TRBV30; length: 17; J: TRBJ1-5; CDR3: CAWSSGTGPYSNQPQHF
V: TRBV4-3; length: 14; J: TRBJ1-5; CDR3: CASSQVIQGQPQHF